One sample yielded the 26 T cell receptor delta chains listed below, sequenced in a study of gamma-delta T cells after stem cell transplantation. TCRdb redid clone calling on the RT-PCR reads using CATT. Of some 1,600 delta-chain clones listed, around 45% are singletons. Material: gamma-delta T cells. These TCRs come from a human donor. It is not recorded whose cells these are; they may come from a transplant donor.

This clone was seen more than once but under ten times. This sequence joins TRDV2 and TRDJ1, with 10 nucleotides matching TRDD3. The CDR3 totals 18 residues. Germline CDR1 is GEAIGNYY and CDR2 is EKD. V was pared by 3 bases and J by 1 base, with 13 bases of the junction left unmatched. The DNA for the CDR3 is TGTGCCTGTGACCCAGTCCCTCCAACTGGGGGATTCACCGATAAACTCATCTTT. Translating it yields CACDPVPPTGGFTDKLIF.

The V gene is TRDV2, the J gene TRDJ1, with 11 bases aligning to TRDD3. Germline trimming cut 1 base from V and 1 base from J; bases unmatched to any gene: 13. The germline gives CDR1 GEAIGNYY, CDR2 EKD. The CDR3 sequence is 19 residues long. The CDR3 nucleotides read TGTGCCTGTGACACACTTGGGGCTGGGGGATACTCAGGCACCGATAAACTCATCTTT. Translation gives CACDTLGAGGYSGTDKLIF.

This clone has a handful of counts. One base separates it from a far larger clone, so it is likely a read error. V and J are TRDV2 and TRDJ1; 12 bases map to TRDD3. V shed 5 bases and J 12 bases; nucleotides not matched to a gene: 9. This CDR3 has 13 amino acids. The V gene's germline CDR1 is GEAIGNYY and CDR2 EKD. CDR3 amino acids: CACGSILGDTVIF. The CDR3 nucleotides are TGTGCCTGTGGCTCAATACTGGGGGATACCGTCATCTTT.

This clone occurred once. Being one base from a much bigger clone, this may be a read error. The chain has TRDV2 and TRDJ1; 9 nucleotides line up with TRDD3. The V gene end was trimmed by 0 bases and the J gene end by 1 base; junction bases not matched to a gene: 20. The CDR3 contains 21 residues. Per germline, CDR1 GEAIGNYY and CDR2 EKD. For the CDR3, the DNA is TGTGCCTGTGACACCGTTAAGGCCCCTGTCGGGGGATACAGAGGCACCGATAAACTCATCTTT. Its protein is CACDTVKAPVGGYRGTDKLIF.

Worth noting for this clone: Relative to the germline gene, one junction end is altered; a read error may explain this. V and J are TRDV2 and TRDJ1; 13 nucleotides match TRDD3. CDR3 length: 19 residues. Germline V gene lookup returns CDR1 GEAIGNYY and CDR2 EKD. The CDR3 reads CACDPVLGDTRTSLDNLIF. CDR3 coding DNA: TGTGCCTGTGACCCTGTACTGGGGGATACGCGGACAAGTCTCGATAACCTCATCTTT.

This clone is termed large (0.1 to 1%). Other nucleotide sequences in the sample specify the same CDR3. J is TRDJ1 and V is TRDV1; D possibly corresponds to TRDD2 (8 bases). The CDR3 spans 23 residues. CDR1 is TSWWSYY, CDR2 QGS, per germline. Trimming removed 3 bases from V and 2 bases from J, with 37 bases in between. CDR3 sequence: CALGEILPINVYWGPIRTDKLIF. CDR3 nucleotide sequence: TGTGCTCTTGGGGAGATCCTTCCTATTAACGTTTACTGGGGACCAATTAGGACCGATAAACTCATCTTT.

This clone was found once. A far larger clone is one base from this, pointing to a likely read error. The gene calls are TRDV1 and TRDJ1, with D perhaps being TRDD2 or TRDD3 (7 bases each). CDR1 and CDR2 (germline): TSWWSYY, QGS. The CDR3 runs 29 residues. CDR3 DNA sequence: TGTGCTCTTGAGGAACTGGGTTTCTTCCTAAGGCCGCCTGGGGGCTGGATGGGAGTAGGTACTTCCTACACCGATAAACTCATCTTT. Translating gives CALEELGFFLRPPGGWMGVGTSYTDKLIF.

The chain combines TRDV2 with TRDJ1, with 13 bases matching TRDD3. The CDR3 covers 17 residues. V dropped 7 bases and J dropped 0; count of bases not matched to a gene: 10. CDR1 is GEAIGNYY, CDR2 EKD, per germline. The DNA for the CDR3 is TGTGCCTGCGACGCTTTACTGGGGGATACGGACACCGATAAACTCATCTTT. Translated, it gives CACDALLGDTDTDKLIF.

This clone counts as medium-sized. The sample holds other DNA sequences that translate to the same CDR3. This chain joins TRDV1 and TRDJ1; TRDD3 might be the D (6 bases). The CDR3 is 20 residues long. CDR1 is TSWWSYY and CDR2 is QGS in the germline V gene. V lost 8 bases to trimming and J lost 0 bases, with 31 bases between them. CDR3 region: CALTLAPVETWGPYTDKLIF. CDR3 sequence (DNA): TGTGCTCTTACATTAGCCCCTGTCGAGACCTGGGGCCCCTACACCGATAAACTCATCTTT.

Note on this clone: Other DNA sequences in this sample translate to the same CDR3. CDR3 sequence reads: CACDTVSTLLGNTDKLIF. The CDR3 bases are TGTGCCTGTGACACAGTTTCCACCCTACTGGGGAACACCGATAAACTCATCTTT. This sequence joins TRDV2 and TRDJ1; 7 bases map to TRDD3. J gave up 0 bases and V 1 base, and 13 bases lay outside the gene matches. Germline V lookup: CDR1 GEAIGNYY, CDR2 EKD. CDR3 length: 18 amino acids.

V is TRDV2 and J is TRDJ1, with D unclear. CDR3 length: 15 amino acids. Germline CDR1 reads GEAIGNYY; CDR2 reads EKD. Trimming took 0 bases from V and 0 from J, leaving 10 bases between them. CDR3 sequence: CACDTVGTNTDKLIF. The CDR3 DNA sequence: TGTGCCTGTGACACCGTAGGGACAAACACCGATAAACTCATCTTT.

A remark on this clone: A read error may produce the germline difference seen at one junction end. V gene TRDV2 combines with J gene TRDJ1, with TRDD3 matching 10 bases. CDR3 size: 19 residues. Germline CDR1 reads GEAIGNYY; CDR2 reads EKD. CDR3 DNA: TGTGCCTGTGACACCGTCTACCTGGGGGATAGATCGCCCACCGATAACCTCATCTTT. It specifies CACDTVYLGDRSPTDNLIF.

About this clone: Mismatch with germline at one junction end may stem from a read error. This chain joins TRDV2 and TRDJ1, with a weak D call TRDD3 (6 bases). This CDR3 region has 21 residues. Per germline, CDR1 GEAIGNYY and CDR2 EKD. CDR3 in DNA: TGTGCCTGTGACACCGTCCTTACTACTCATGGGGGCCCCCCGTACACCGCTAAACTCATCTTT. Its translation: CACDTVLTTHGGPPYTAKLIF.

The CDR3 region is CALGELPSWGILPFYTDKLIF. The CDR3 nucleotides read TGTGCTCTTGGGGAACTGCCCTCTTGGGGGATACTTCCATTCTACACCGATAAACTCATCTTT. This chain connects TRDV1 to TRDJ1; TRDD3 agrees at 10 bases. Germline loops: CDR1 TSWWSYY, CDR2 QGS. The CDR3 consists of 21 residues. The V gene end was trimmed by 0 bases and the J gene end by 0 bases; junction bases not matched to a gene: 16.

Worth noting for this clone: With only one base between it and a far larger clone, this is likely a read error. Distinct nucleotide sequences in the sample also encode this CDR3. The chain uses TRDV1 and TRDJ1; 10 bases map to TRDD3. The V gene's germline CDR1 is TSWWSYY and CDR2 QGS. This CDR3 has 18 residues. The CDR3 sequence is CALGEPGPCTGGCGRLIF. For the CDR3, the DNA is TGTGCTCTTGGTGAACCAGGCCCCTGTACTGGGGGATGTGGGAGACTCATCTTT.

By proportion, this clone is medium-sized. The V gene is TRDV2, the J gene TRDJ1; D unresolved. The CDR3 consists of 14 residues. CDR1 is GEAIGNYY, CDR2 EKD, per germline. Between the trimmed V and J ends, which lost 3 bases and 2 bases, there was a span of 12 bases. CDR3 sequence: CACDPLEATDKLIF. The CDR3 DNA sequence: TGTGCCTGTGACCCCTTGGAGGCGACCGATAAACTCATCTTT.

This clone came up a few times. CDR3 bases: TGTGCCTTTCCCCGGGACGATAAACTCATCTTT. This gives the protein CAFPRDDKLIF. J is TRDJ1 and V is TRDV3; D is uncertain. The CDR3 runs to 11 residues. Trimming cost V 2 bases and J 4 bases, with 8 bases left between them. Germline-derived CDR1 and CDR2 are TVYSNPD and GDNSRS (reference sequence).

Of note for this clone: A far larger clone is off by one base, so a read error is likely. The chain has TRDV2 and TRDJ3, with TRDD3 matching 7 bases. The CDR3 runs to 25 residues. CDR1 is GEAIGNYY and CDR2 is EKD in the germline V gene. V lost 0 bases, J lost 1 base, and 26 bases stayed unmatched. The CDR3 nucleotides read TGTGCCTGTGACACCGTGAGTGGATGGGGGACCCCGCCTCGTTTATCGTCCTGGGACACCCGACAGATGTTTTTC. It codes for CACDTVSGWGTPPRLSSWDTRQMFF.

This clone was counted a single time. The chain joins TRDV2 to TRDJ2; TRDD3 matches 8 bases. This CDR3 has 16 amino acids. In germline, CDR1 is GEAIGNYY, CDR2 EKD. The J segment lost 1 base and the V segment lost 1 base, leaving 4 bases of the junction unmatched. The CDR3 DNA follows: TGTGCCTGTGACACTCTGGGGGACGATTTGACAGCACAACTCTTCTTT. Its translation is CACDTLGDDLTAQLFF.

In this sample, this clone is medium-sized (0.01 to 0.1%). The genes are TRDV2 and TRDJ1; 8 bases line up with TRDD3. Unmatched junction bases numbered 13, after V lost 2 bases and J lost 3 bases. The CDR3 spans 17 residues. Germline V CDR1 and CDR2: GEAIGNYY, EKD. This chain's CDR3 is CACDNLLLGGSADKLIF. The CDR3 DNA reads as TGTGCCTGTGACAACCTTCTACTGGGGGGATCGGCCGATAAACTCATCTTT.

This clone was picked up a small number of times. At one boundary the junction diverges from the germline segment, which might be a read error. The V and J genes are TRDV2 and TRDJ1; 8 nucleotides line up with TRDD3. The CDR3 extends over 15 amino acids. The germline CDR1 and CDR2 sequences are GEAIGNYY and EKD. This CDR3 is CACDPLGDGTDNLIF. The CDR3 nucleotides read TGTGCCTGTGACCCCTTGGGGGATGGAACCGATAACCTCATCTTT.

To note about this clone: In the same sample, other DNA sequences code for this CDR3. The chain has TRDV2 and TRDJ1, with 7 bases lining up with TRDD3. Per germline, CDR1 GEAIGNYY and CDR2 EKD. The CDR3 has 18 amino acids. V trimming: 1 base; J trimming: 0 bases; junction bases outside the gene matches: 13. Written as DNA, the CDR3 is TGTGCCTGTGACACAGTTTCTACCCTACTGGGGAACACCGATAAACTCATCTTT. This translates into CACDTVSTLLGNTDKLIF.

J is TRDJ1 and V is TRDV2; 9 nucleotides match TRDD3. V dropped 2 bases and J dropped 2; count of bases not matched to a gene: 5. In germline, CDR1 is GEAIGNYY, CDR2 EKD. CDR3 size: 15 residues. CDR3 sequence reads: CACDILGELTDKLIF. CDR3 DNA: TGTGCCTGTGACATACTGGGGGAATTAACCGATAAACTCATCTTT.

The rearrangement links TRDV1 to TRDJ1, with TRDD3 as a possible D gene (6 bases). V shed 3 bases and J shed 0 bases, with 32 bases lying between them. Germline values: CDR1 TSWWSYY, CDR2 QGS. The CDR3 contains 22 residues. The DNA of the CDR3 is TGTGCTCTTGGGGATAGGGGCCTTCGCCCGATTTGGTGGGGGCCGTACACCGATAAACTCATCTTT. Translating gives CALGDRGLRPIWWGPYTDKLIF.

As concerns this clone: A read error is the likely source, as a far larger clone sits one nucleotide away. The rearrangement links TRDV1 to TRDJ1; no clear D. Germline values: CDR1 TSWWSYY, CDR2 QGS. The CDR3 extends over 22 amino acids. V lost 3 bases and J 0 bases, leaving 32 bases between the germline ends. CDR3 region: CALGDLRLVWLDTPDYTDKLIF. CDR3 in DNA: TGTGCTCTTGGGGACTTACGGCTGGTTTGGCTTGACACTCCCGACTACACCGATAAACTCATCTTT.

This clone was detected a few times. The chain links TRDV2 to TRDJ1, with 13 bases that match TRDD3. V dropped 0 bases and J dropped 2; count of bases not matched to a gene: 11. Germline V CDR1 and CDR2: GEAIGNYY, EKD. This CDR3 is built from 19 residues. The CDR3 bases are TGTGCCTGTGACACCCTTACTGGGGGATACGCCCTCATGACCGATAAACTCATCTTT. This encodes CACDTLTGGYALMTDKLIF.